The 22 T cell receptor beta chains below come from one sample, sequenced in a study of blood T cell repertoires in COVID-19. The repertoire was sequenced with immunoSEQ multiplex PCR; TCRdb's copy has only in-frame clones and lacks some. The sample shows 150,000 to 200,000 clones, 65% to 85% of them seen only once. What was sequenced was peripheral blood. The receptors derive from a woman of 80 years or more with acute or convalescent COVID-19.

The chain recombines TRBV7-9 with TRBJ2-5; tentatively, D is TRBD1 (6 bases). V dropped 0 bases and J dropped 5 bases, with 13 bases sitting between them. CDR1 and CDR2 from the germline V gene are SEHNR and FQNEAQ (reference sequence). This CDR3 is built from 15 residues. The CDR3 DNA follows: TGTGCCAGCAGCTTAGCCGGGGCAGGGGAGGAGACCCAGTACTTC. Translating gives CASSLAGAGEETQYF.

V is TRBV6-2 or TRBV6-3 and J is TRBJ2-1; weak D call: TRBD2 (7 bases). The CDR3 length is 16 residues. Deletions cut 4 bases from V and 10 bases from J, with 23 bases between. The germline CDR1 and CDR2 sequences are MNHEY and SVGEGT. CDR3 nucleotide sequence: TGTGCCAGCAGTTCTCGGGGAGGGGGGGTCCCCGTCGAGCAGTTCTTC. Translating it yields CASSSRGGGVPVEQFF.

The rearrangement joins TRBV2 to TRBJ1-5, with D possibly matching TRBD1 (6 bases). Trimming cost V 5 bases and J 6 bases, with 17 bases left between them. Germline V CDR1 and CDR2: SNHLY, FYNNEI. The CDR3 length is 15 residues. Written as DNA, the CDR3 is TGTGCCAGCAGTACTGGGGCAGGGGCCCCTCAGCCCCAGCATTTT. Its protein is CASSTGAGAPQPQHF.

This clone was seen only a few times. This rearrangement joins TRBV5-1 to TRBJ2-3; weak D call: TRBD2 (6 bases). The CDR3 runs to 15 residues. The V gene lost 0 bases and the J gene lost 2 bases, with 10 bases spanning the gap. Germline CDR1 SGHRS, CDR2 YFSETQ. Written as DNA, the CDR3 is TGCGCCAGCAGCTTGGCGCGGGGCAACACAGATACGCAGTATTTT. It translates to CASSLARGNTDTQYF.

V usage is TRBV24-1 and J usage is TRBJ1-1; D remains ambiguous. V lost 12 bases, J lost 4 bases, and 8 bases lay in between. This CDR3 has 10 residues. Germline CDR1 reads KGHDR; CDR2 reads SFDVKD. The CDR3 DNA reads TGTGCCGCCTGGAGCACTGAAGCTTTCTTT. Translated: CAAWSTEAFF.

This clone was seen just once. This CDR3 is CASSPELRELFF. Written as DNA, the CDR3 is TGTGCCAGTAGTCCTGAGCTAAGGGAGCTGTTTTTT. The chain is built from TRBV19 and TRBJ2-2; D is undetermined. This CDR3 contains 12 residues. Germline CDR1 and CDR2: LNHDA and SQIVND (reference sequence). V was pared by 5 bases and J by 9 bases, with 10 bases between.

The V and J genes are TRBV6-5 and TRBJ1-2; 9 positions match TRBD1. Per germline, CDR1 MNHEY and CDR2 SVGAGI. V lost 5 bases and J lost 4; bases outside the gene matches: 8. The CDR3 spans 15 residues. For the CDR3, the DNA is TGTGCCAGCAGTACTCAGGACAGGGGCGGCTATGGCTACACCTTC. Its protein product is CASSTQDRGGYGYTF.

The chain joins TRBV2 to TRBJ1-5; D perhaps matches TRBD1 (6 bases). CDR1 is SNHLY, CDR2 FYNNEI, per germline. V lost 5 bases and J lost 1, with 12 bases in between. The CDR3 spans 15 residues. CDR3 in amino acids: CASSRQVGSNQPQHF. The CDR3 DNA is TGTGCCAGCAGTCGACAGGTTGGGAGCAATCAGCCCCAGCATTTT.

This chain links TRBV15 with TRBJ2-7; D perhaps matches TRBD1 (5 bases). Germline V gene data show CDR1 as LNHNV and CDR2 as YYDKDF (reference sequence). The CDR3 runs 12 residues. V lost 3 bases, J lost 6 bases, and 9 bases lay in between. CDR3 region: CATSRPRGEQYF. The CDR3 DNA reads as TGTGCCACCAGCAGGCCTAGGGGCGAGCAGTACTTC.

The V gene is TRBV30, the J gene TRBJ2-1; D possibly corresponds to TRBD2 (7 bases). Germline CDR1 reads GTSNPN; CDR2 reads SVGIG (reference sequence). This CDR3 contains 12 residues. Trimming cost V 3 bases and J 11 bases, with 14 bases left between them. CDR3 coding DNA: TGTGCCTGGAGCGCAACGGGGGGCCAGCAGTTCTTC. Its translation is CAWSATGGQQFF. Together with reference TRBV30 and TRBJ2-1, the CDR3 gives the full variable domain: SQTIHQWPATLVQPVGSPLSLECTVEGTSNPNLYWYRQAAGRGLQLLFYSVGIGQISSEVPQNLSASRPQDRQFILSSKKLLLSDSGFYLCAWSATGGQQFFGPGTRLTVL.

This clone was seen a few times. The CDR3 coding sequence is TGCAGCGTTGGGGCACGAGATCAGCCCCAGCATTTT. It is translated as CSVGARDQPQHF. The rearrangement links TRBV29-1 to TRBJ1-5; D not resolved. The CDR3 is 12 amino acids. Looked up from germline, CDR1 is SQVTM and CDR2 is ANQGSEA. Trimming took 4 bases from V and 5 from J, leaving 9 bases between them. The entire variable domain, with the rest obtained from reference TRBV29-1 and TRBJ1-5, is as follows: SAVISQKPSRDICQRGTSLTIQCQVDSQVTMMFWYRQQPGQSLTLIATANQGSEATYESGFVIDKFPISRPNLTFSTLTVSNMSPEDSSIYLCSVGARDQPQHFGDGTRLSIL.

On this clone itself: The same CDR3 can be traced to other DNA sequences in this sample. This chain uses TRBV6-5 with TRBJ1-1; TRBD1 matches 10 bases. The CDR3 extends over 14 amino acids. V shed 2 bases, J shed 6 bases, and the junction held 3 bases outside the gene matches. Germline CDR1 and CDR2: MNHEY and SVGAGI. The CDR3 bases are TGTGCCAGCAGTTACACAGGACAGGGGGCTGAAGCTTTCTTT. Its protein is CASSYTGQGAEAFF.

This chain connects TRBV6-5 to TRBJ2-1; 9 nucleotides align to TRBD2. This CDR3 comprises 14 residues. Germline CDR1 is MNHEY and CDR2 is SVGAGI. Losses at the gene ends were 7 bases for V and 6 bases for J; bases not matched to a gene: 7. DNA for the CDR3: TGTGCCAGCATCCTCCGGCGGGGGGGCAATGAGCAGTTCTTC. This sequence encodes CASILRRGGNEQFF.

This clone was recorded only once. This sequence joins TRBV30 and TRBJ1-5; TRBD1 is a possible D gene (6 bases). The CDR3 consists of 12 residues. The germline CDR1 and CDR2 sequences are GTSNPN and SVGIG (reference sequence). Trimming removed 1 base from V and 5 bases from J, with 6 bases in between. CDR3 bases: TGTGCCTGGAGTGCAGGGGATCAGCCCCAGCATTTT. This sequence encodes CAWSAGDQPQHF.

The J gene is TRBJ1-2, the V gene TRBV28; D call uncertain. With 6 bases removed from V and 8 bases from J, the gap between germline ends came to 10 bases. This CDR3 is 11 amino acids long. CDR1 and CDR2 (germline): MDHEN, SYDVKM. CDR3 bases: TGTGCCAGCAGCGGTAATCGAGGCTACACCTTC. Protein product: CASSGNRGYTF.

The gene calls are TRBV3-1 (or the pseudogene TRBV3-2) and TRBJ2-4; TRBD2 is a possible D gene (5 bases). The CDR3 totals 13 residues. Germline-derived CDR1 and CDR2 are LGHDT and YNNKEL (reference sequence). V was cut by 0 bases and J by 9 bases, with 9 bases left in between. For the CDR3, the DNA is TGTGCCAGCAGCCAAGAAGCGGCAGGCATTCAGTACTTC. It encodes CASSQEAAGIQYF.

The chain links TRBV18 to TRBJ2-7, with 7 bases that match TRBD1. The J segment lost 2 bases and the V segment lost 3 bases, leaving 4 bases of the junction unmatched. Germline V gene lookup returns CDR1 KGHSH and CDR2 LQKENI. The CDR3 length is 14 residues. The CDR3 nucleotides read TGTGCCAGCTCACCCGCACAGGGGACCTACGAGCAGTACTTC. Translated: CASSPAQGTYEQYF.

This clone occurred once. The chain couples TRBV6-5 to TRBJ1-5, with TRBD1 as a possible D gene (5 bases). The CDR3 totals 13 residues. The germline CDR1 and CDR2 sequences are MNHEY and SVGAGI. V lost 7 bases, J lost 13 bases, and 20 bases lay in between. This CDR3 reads CASTPLLDSRQHF. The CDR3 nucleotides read TGTGCCAGCACCCCCCTCCTTGACAGCCGTCAGCATTTT.

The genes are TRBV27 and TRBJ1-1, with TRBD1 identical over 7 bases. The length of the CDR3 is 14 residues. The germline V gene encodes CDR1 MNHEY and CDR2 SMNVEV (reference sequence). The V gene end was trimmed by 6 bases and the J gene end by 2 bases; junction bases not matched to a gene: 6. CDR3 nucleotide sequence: TGTGCCAGCAGGATGGGACAGCCCAACACTGAAGCTTTCTTT. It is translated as CASRMGQPNTEAFF.

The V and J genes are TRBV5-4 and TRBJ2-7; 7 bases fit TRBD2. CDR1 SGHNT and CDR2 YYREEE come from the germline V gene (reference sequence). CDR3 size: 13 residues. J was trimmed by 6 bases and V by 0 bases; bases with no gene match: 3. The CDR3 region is CASSLELALEQYF. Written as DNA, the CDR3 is TGTGCCAGCAGCTTGGAACTAGCGCTCGAGCAGTACTTC.

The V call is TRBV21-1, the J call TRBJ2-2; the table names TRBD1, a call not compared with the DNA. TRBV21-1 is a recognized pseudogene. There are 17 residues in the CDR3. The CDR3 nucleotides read TGTGCCAGCAGCCCGTTTCGTGGGACAGGGGGCGGCGGGGAGCTGTTTTTT. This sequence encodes CASSPFRGTGGGGELFF.

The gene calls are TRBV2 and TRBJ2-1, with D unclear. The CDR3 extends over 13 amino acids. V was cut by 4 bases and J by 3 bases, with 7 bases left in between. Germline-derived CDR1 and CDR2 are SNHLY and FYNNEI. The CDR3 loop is CASSANSYNEQFF. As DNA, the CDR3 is TGTGCCAGCAGTGCTAACAGCTACAATGAGCAGTTCTTC.